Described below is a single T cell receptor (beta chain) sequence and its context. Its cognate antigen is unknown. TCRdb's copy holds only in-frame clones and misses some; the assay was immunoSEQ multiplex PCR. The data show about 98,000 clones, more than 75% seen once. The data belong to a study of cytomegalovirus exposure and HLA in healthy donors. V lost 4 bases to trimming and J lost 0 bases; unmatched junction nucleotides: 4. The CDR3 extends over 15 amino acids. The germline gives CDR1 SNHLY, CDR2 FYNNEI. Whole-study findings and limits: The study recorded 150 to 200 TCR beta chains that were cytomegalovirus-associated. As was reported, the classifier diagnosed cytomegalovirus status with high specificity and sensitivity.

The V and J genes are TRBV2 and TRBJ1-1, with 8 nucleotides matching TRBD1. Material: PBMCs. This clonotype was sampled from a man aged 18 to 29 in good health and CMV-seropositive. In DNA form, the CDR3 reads TGTGCCAGCAGTGCAAGACAGGGGATGAACACTGAAGCTTTCTTT. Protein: CASSARQGMNTEAFF.